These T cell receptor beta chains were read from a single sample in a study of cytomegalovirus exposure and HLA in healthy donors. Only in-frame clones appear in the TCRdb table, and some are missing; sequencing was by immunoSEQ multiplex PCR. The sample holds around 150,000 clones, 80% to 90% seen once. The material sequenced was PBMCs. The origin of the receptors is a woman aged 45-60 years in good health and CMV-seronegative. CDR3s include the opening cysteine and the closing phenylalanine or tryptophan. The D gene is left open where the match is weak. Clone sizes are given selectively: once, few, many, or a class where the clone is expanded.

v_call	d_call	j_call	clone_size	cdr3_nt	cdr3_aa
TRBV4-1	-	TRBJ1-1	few	TGCGCCAGCGGTAGACAGGTGAACACTGAAGCTTTCTTT	CASGRQVNTEAFF
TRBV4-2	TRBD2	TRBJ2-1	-	TGTGCCAGCAGCCAAACATTAGCGGGAGGTACCGACAATGAGCAGTTCTTC	CASSQTLAGGTDNEQFF
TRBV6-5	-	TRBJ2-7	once	TGTGCCAGCAGTTCCGACTACTACGAGCAGTACTTC	CASSSDYYEQYF
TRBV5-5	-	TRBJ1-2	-	TGTGCCAGCAGCTTGCTTTCGGAGGCCTATGGCTACACCTTC	CASSLLSEAYGYTF
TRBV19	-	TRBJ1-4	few	TGTGCCAGTAGTAGGGAGAATGGACGTAATGAAAAACTGTTTTTT	CASSRENGRNEKLFF
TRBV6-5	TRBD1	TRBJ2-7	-	TGTGCCAGCAGATACCGGGACAGGGACTCCTACGAGCAGTACTTC	CASRYRDRDSYEQYF
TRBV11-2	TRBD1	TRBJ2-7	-	TGTGCCAGCAGCTTAGAAGGACAGGGTAACTACGAGCAGTACTTC	CASSLEGQGNYEQYF
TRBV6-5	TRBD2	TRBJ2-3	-	TGTGCCAGCAGTTACAGCGGGGCTAGCACAGATACGCAGTATTTT	CASSYSGASTDTQYF
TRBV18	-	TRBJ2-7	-	TGTGCCAGCTCACCGGGGCTCTACGAGCAGTACTTC	CASSPGLYEQYF
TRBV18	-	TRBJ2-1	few	TGTGCCAGCTCCCCCGGGACTCCTCCCTACAATGAGCAGTTCTTC	CASSPGTPPYNEQFF
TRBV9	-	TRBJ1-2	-	TGTGCCAGCAGCGTCGGGGGGGGGATGAACGGCTACACCTTC	CASSVGGGMNGYTF
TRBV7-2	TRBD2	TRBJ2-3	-	TGTGCCAGCAGCTTCAGAGCGGGGGGGCCAGGCACAGATACGCAGTATTTT	CASSFRAGGPGTDTQYF
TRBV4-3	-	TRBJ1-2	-	TGCGCCAGCAGCCAGGATGCAGGGGAACCATATGGCTACACCTTC	CASSQDAGEPYGYTF
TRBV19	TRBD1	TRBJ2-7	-	TGTGCCAGTAGTCCGACAGGGGCTGTGGGGTCCTACGAGCAGTACTTC	CASSPTGAVGSYEQYF
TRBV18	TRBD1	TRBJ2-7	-	TGTGCCAGCTCACCTCCGGGACAGGGGCCCTACGAGCAGTACTTC	CASSPPGQGPYEQYF
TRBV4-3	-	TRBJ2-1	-	TGCGCCAGCAGCCAAGATGCGCTAGCTGGCAATGAGCAGTTCTTC	CASSQDALAGNEQFF
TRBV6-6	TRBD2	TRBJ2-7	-	TGTGCCAGCAGATACGGCGGGGGTCGCTACGAGCAGTACTTC	CASRYGGGRYEQYF
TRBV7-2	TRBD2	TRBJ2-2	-	TGTGCCAGCAGCCTAAGCCTAGCGGACACCGGGGAGCTGTTTTTT	CASSLSLADTGELFF
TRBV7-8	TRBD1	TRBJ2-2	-	TGTGCCAGCAGCCTGAAACCGACAGGGCCGGGGTCCGGGGAGCTGTTTTTT	CASSLKPTGPGSGELFF
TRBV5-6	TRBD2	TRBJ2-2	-	TGTGCCAGCAGCTTAGTTAGCGGGGGTAACACCGGGGAGCTGTTTTTT	CASSLVSGGNTGELFF
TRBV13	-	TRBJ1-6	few	TGTGCCAGCAGCTCGAATGAGGATTCACCCCTCCACTTT	CASSSNEDSPLHF
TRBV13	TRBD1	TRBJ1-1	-	TGTGCCAGCGGCGCGGGACAGGCGAACACTGAAGCTTTCTTT	CASGAGQANTEAFF
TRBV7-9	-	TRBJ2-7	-	TGTGCCAGCAGTTCCGGGACTGACTACGAGCAGTACTTC	CASSSGTDYEQYF
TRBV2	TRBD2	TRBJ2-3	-	TGTGCCAGCAGTACTGGGACTACCCGAGGAGATACGCAGTATTTT	CASSTGTTRGDTQYF
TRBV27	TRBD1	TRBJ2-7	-	TGTGCCAGCCGACTGACAGGGGGCAGGAACGAGCAGTACTTC	CASRLTGGRNEQYF
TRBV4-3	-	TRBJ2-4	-	TGCGCCAGCAGCCAAGATAAACTGAGCGACATTCAGTACTTC	CASSQDKLSDIQYF
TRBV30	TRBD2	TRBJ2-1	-	TGTGCCTGGAGTGTGGTAGCGGGAGGGGAGCAGTTCTTC	CAWSVVAGGEQFF
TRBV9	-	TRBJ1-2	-	TGTGCCAGCAGCCCCGGAGGTGGGGGCAACTATGGCTACACCTTC	CASSPGGGGNYGYTF
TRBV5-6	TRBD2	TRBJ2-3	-	TGTGCCAGCAGCTCCCTGACTAGCGGGAGTGATGATACGCAGTATTTT	CASSSLTSGSDDTQYF
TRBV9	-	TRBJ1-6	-	TGTGCCAGCAGCGTAGGTAGTCAGGGTGATAATTCACCCCTCCACTTT	CASSVGSQGDNSPLHF
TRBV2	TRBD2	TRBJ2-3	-	TGTGCCAGCAACGAGAGGCGGGGGGGCACAGATACGCAGTATTTT	CASNERRGGTDTQYF
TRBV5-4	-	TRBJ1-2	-	TGTGCCAGCAGCTTAGACAGGTGGGACTATGGCTACACCTTC	CASSLDRWDYGYTF
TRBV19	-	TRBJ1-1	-	TGTGCCAGTGCCGGGGAGATTTTGAACACTGAAGCTTTCTTT	CASAGEILNTEAFF
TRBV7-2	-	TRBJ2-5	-	TGTGCCAGCAGCCCAACTCGGGAGACCCAGTACTTC	CASSPTRETQYF
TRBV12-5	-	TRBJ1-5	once	TGTGCTAGTGGTTTGTGGGGGCTTCAGCCCCAGCATTTT	CASGLWGLQPQHF
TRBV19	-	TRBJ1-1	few	TGTGCCAGTAGCAATACGGGGAACACTGAAGCTTTCTTT	CASSNTGNTEAFF
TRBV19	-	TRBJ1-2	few	TGTGCCAGTAGTGTCGGTGGAGCTAACTATGGCTACACCTTC	CASSVGGANYGYTF
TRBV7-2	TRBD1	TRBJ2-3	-	TGTGCCAGCAGCTTAACGAGGGGGCGAGATACGCAGTATTTT	CASSLTRGRDTQYF
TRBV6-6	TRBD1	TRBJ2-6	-	TGTGCCAGCAGACGCGACAGGGCTGGGGCCAACGTCCTGACTTTC	CASRRDRAGANVLTF
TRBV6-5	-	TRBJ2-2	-	TGTGCCAGCAGGACAGGACAAGGCAGGACCGGGGAGCTGTTTTTT	CASRTGQGRTGELFF